The entry that follows covers one TCR beta chain sequence. The source of the sample is a study of blood T cell repertoires in COVID-19. Study background: Acute and convalescent COVID-19 specimens originated in the United States, Italy and Spain. PBMCs, B-cell-depleted T cells, or T cells were the source of the cDNA or gDNA that made up the material.

Source study methods: Estimates of nucleated cell counts were drawn from the amplification of reference gene primers. Sequenced by immunoSEQ multiplex PCR; TCRdb stores in-frame clones only, minus some. D and trimming were read from the DNA, whereas the V and J calls and clone size are those reported in that table. The sample shows 150,000 to 200,000 clones, about 85% of them seen only once. CDR3 length: 14 residues. Germline loops: CDR1 MNHEY, CDR2 SVGAGI. V lost 6 bases and J 0 bases, leaving 11 bases between the germline ends. The V call is TRBV6-5, the J call TRBJ1-2; D is unclear. The sequenced sample was peripheral blood. The receptor's source is a man aged 55-75 years with acute or convalescent COVID-19. CDR3 sequence (DNA): TGTGCCAGCAGGGGCTTCACAACTAACTATGGCTACACCTTC. It codes for CASRGFTTNYGYTF.